Sequencing of this T cell receptor beta chain was carried out in a study of CD8 T cells in ankylosing spondylitis. Study results and caveats: Disease-linked clones bore a CD8+ phenotype and were relatively rare in peripheral blood. Reportedly, disease-linked clones are significantly enriched in ankylosing spondylitis patients' matched synovial fluid. Ankylosing spondylitis blood appeared to carry a characteristic TCR beta motif of roughly eight highly homologous variants.

This clonotype was counted ten times or more. No antigen is known for it. TCR beta libraries were made by quantitative 5'-RACE with molecular barcodes. TCRdb re-called the 5' RACE reads through MiXCR, storing one row per CDR3 protein. Of 25,000 or so distinct CDR3 sequences listed, roughly 7.9% are singletons. Germline loops: CDR1 SQVTM, CDR2 ANQGSEA. V lost 4 bases, J lost 8 bases, and 16 bases lay in between. There are 13 residues in the CDR3. This rearrangement joins TRBV29-1 to TRBJ2-3; tentative D call: TRBD2 (6 bases). Sequencing input: blood. This clonotype originated in a male donor with ankylosing spondylitis or in good health (not recorded which). DNA for the CDR3: TGCAGCGTTGGAGCGGAGGGAACTGGTACGCAGTATTTT. Protein product: CSVGAEGTGTQYF.